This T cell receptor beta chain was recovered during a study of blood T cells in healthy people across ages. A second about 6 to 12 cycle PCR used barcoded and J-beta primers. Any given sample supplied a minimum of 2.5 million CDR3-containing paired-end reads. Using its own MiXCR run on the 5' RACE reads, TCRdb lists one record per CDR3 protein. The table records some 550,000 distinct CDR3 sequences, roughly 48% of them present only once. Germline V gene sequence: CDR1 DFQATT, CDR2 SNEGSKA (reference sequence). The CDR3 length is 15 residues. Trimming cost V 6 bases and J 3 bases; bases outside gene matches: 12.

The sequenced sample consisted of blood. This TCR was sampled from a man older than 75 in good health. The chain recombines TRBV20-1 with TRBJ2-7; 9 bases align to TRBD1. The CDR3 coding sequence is TGCAGTGCCGGGACAGGGTATCCTGGGTTCTACGAGCAGTACTTC. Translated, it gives CSAGTGYPGFYEQYF.